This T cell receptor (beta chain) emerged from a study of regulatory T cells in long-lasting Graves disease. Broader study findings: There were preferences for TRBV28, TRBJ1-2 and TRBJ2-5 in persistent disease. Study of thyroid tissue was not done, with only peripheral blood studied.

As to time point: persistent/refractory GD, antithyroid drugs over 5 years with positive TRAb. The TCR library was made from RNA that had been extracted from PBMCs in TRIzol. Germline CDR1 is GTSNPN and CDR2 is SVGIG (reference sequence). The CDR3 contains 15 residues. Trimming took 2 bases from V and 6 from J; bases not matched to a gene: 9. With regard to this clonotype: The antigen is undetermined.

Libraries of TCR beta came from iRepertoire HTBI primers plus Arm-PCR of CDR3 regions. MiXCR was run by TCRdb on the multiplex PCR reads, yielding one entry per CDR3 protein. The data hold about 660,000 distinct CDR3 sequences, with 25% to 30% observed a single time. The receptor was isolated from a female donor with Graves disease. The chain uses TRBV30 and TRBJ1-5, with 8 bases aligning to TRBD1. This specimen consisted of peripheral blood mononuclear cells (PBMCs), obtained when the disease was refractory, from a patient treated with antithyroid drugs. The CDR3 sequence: CAWSKTGAGVQPQHF. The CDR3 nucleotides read TGTGCCTGGAGTAAGACAGGGGCCGGAGTTCAGCCCCAGCATTTT.